This T cell receptor beta chain came from a study of PD-1 blockade in classical Hodgkin lymphoma. The wider study: The study gave patients nivolumab 3 mg/kg intravenously every 2 weeks. Study results and caveats: CD4+ but not CD8+ TCR diversity rose significantly by C4D1. Newly diagnosed patients were reported to exhibit reduced baseline TCR diversity relative to healthy donors.

Turning to this clone: Its matching antigen is unknown.

The V gene end was trimmed by 2 bases and the J gene end by 8 bases; junction bases not matched to a gene: 6. The CDR3 runs to 14 residues. In germline, CDR1 is SGDLS, CDR2 YYNGEE. There was relapse after autologous stem cell transplantation in every patient, and there was variation in brentuximab vedotin exposure. Complete response, partial response or progressive disease was recorded as best response. The protocol was immunoSEQ multiplex PCR, while the TCRdb copy is restricted to in-frame clones and leaves out a portion. The sample holds tens of thousands of clones, 85% to 95% seen once. The receptor was isolated from a human donor with classical Hodgkin lymphoma. V usage is TRBV9 and J usage is TRBJ1-2; 10 bases are shared with TRBD1. This sample comprised peripheral blood mononuclear cells (PBMCs), obtained at baseline. The CDR3 sequence: CASSVGTGDEGYTF. CDR3 coding DNA: TGTGCCAGCAGCGTGGGGACAGGGGATGAGGGCTACACCTTC.